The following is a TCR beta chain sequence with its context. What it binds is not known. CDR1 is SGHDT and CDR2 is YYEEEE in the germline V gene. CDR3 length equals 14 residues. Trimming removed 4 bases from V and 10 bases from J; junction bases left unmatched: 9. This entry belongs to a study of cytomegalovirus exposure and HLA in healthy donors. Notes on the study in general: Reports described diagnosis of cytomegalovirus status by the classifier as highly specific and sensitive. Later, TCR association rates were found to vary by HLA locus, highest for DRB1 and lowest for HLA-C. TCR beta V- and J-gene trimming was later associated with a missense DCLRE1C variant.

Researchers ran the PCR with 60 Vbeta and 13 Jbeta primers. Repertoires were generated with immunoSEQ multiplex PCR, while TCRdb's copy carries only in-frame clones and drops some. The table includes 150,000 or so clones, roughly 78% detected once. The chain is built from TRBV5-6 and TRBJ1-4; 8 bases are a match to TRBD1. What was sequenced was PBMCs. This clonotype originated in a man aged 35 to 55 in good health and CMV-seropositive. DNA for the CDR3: TGTGCCAGCAGCGCGGGACAGGAATTCCCAAAACTGTTTTTT. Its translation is CASSAGQEFPKLFF.